This is a list of T cell receptor beta chains from one sample in a study of beta chain features in type 1 diabetes. Produced via immunoSEQ multiplex PCR; TCRdb's table is partial and in-frame only. The repertoire holds around 300,000 clones, 14% seen once, with over 5.5% in the top ten. Sequences were obtained from central memory CD4+ T cells from blood. These receptors came from a man younger than 40 in good health. Both conserved end residues are part of each CDR3. Each record gives: D gene, V gene, clone size, J gene, CDR3 protein, CDR3 DNA. D genes are given only for firm matches. Not all rows give a size; the values are once, few, many and, for expanded clones, a class.

d_gene: -
v_gene: TRBV19
abundance: few
j_gene: TRBJ2-1
CDR3aa: CASSSASLLREQFF
CDR3nt: TGTGCCAGTAGTAGCGCTAGTCTTTTACGTGAGCAGTTCTTC

d_gene: TRBD1
v_gene: TRBV18
abundance: few
j_gene: TRBJ2-1
CDR3aa: CASSPPGQGGFNEQFF
CDR3nt: TGTGCCAGCTCACCACCGGGACAGGGTGGTTTCAATGAGCAGTTCTTC

d_gene: TRBD2
v_gene: TRBV5-4
abundance: few
j_gene: TRBJ2-5
CDR3aa: CASSLRTSGSETQYF
CDR3nt: TGTGCCAGCAGCTTGAGGACTAGCGGGAGTGAGACCCAGTACTTC

d_gene: TRBD2
v_gene: TRBV2
abundance: -
j_gene: TRBJ2-3
CDR3aa: CASSGLAGGPEIPDTQYF
CDR3nt: TGTGCCAGCAGTGGCCTAGCGGGAGGGCCTGAGATCCCAGATACGCAGTATTTT

d_gene: -
v_gene: TRBV21-1
abundance: -
j_gene: TRBJ2-3
CDR3aa: CAARPGLAVITDTQYF
CDR3nt: TGTGCAGCCCGACCGGGACTAGCGGTTATCACAGATACGCAGTATTTT

d_gene: -
v_gene: TRBV5-1
abundance: -
j_gene: TRBJ2-3
CDR3aa: CASSRSGDTQYF
CDR3nt: TGCGCCAGCAGCCGCAGCGGGGATACGCAGTATTTT

d_gene: -
v_gene: TRBV7-9
abundance: few
j_gene: TRBJ2-2
CDR3aa: CASSPPGGANTGELFF
CDR3nt: TGTGCCAGCAGCCCTCCGGGCGGGGCTAACACCGGGGAGCTGTTTTTT

d_gene: -
v_gene: TRBV5-4
abundance: -
j_gene: TRBJ2-2
CDR3aa: CASSTLGKTGELFF
CDR3nt: TGTGCCAGCAGCACCCTCGGGAAAACCGGGGAGCTGTTTTTT

d_gene: -
v_gene: TRBV5-4
abundance: few
j_gene: TRBJ2-3
CDR3aa: CASSLGGSATDTQYF
CDR3nt: TGTGCCAGCAGCTTGGGGGGTAGCGCGACAGATACGCAGTATTTT

d_gene: TRBD1
v_gene: TRBV5-1
abundance: -
j_gene: TRBJ1-6
CDR3aa: CASNIGAGGRDSPLHF
CDR3nt: TGCGCCAGCAACATCGGGGCAGGGGGTCGGGATTCACCCCTCCACTTT

d_gene: TRBD1
v_gene: TRBV5-4
abundance: few
j_gene: TRBJ1-4
CDR3aa: CASSLDRGREKLFF
CDR3nt: TGTGCCAGCAGCCTCGACAGGGGTCGCGAAAAACTGTTTTTT

d_gene: TRBD1
v_gene: TRBV6-5
abundance: few
j_gene: TRBJ1-2
CDR3aa: CAITGQGTNYGYTF
CDR3nt: TGTGCCATCACGGGACAGGGAACCAACTATGGCTACACCTTC

d_gene: -
v_gene: TRBV11-2
abundance: few
j_gene: TRBJ2-7
CDR3aa: CASSLNRGGNEQYF
CDR3nt: TGTGCCAGCAGCCTCAACAGGGGGGGCAACGAGCAGTACTTC

d_gene: -
v_gene: TRBV7-2
abundance: many
j_gene: TRBJ1-4
CDR3aa: CASSFTGNEKLFF
CDR3nt: TGTGCCAGCAGCTTTACGGGAAATGAAAAACTGTTTTTT

d_gene: -
v_gene: TRBV18
abundance: few
j_gene: TRBJ2-3
CDR3aa: CASSPEGDTQYF
CDR3nt: TGTGCCAGCTCACCGGAGGGGGATACGCAGTATTTT

d_gene: -
v_gene: TRBV7-2
abundance: many
j_gene: TRBJ2-1
CDR3aa: CASSFVRAGGEQFF
CDR3nt: TGTGCCAGCAGCTTTGTTAGAGCGGGCGGCGAGCAGTTCTTC

d_gene: TRBD2
v_gene: TRBV27
abundance: -
j_gene: TRBJ2-3
CDR3aa: CASSPTSGTADTQYF
CDR3nt: TGTGCCAGCAGTCCTACTAGCGGGACCGCAGATACGCAGTATTTT

d_gene: TRBD1
v_gene: TRBV5-6
abundance: -
j_gene: TRBJ1-2
CDR3aa: CASSFGQANYGYTF
CDR3nt: TGTGCCAGCAGCTTCGGACAGGCAAACTATGGCTACACCTTC

d_gene: -
v_gene: TRBV5-4
abundance: -
j_gene: TRBJ2-1
CDR3aa: CASSFAHEQFF
CDR3nt: TGTGCCAGCAGCTTTGCCCATGAGCAGTTCTTC

d_gene: -
v_gene: TRBV6-5
abundance: -
j_gene: TRBJ2-2
CDR3aa: CVAGYPGELFF
CDR3nt: TGTGTCGCGGGGTATCCGGGGGAGCTGTTTTTT

d_gene: TRBD1
v_gene: TRBV27
abundance: -
j_gene: TRBJ1-3
CDR3aa: CASSPGTGSGNTIYF
CDR3nt: TGTGCCAGCAGTCCCGGGACAGGGAGTGGAAACACCATATATTTT

d_gene: -
v_gene: TRBV5-4
abundance: few
j_gene: TRBJ2-1
CDR3aa: CASSLIRNEQFF
CDR3nt: TGTGCCAGCAGCTTAATCCGTAATGAGCAGTTCTTC

d_gene: -
v_gene: TRBV30
abundance: -
j_gene: TRBJ1-1
CDR3aa: CAWSDRTEAFF
CDR3nt: TGTGCCTGGAGTGACCGAACAGAAGCTTTCTTT

d_gene: -
v_gene: TRBV7-6
abundance: -
j_gene: TRBJ2-7
CDR3aa: CASSYTSGDYEQYF
CDR3nt: TGTGCCAGCAGCTATACCTCAGGGGACTACGAGCAGTACTTC

d_gene: -
v_gene: TRBV19
abundance: many
j_gene: TRBJ1-1
CDR3aa: CASSRTLQGGTEAFF
CDR3nt: TGTGCCAGTAGTAGAACCTTACAGGGAGGCACTGAAGCTTTCTTT

d_gene: -
v_gene: TRBV20-1
abundance: -
j_gene: TRBJ2-7
CDR3aa: CSVRRNYEQYF
CDR3nt: TGCAGTGTTCGCCGGAACTACGAGCAGTACTTC

d_gene: -
v_gene: TRBV19
abundance: few
j_gene: TRBJ2-1
CDR3aa: CASRNQGSSYNEQFF
CDR3nt: TGTGCCAGTAGGAATCAGGGTAGCTCCTACAATGAGCAGTTCTTC

d_gene: -
v_gene: TRBV11-3
abundance: once
j_gene: TRBJ2-1
CDR3aa: CASSLDVRSYNEQFF
CDR3nt: TGTGCCAGCAGCTTAGACGTGCGCTCCTACAATGAGCAGTTCTTC

d_gene: TRBD2
v_gene: TRBV7-9
abundance: -
j_gene: TRBJ2-3
CDR3aa: CASSPTLTSGRADTQYF
CDR3nt: TGTGCCAGCAGCCCAACTCTGACTAGCGGGAGGGCGGATACGCAGTATTTT

d_gene: -
v_gene: TRBV5-6
abundance: few
j_gene: TRBJ1-3
CDR3aa: CASRGGNTIYF
CDR3nt: TGTGCCAGCCGAGGAGGAAACACCATATATTTT

d_gene: TRBD2
v_gene: TRBV10-2
abundance: few
j_gene: TRBJ2-5
CDR3aa: CASSESTSGQETQYF
CDR3nt: TGCGCCAGCAGTGAGTCAACTAGCGGGCAAGAGACCCAGTACTTC

d_gene: TRBD1
v_gene: TRBV2
abundance: few
j_gene: TRBJ1-2
CDR3aa: CASGAWDRDGYTF
CDR3nt: TGTGCCAGCGGCGCGTGGGACAGGGATGGCTACACCTTC

d_gene: -
v_gene: TRBV5-4
abundance: many
j_gene: TRBJ2-5
CDR3aa: CASSGRTVQETQYF
CDR3nt: TGTGCCAGCAGCGGGAGGACAGTACAAGAGACCCAGTACTTC

d_gene: TRBD1
v_gene: TRBV7-2
abundance: few
j_gene: TRBJ2-1
CDR3aa: CASRIGQVSSAEQFF
CDR3nt: TGTGCCAGCAGAATCGGACAGGTCTCTTCTGCGGAGCAGTTCTTC

d_gene: TRBD1
v_gene: TRBV5-4
abundance: few
j_gene: TRBJ1-4
CDR3aa: CASSFSTGFNEKLFF
CDR3nt: TGTGCCAGCAGTTTTTCGACAGGGTTTAATGAAAAACTGTTTTTT

d_gene: -
v_gene: TRBV7-2
abundance: -
j_gene: TRBJ2-3
CDR3aa: CASSFPGALPDTQYF
CDR3nt: TGTGCCAGCAGCTTTCCGGGAGCCCTCCCAGATACGCAGTATTTT

d_gene: -
v_gene: TRBV19
abundance: -
j_gene: TRBJ2-7
CDR3aa: CASNPGGQFSYEQYF
CDR3nt: TGTGCCAGTAACCCCGGCGGACAGTTCTCCTACGAGCAGTACTTC

d_gene: -
v_gene: TRBV30
abundance: -
j_gene: TRBJ1-6
CDR3aa: CASEGGSSYNSPLHF
CDR3nt: TGTGCCTCGGAGGGGGGTAGCTCCTATAATTCACCCCTCCACTTT

d_gene: -
v_gene: TRBV5-1
abundance: -
j_gene: TRBJ2-6
CDR3aa: CASSPMLTGANVLTF
CDR3nt: TGCGCCAGCAGTCCAATGCTTACTGGGGCCAACGTCCTGACTTTC

d_gene: -
v_gene: TRBV27
abundance: -
j_gene: TRBJ1-5
CDR3aa: CASRGTGYLNQPQHF
CDR3nt: TGTGCCAGCAGGGGAACAGGCTACCTCAATCAGCCCCAGCATTTT

d_gene: -
v_gene: TRBV18
abundance: few
j_gene: TRBJ2-5
CDR3aa: CASSKVGPGKTQYF
CDR3nt: TGTGCCAGCTCGAAGGTGGGTCCGGGGAAGACCCAGTACTTC

d_gene: -
v_gene: TRBV11-2
abundance: -
j_gene: TRBJ2-7
CDR3aa: CASSLGVSYEQYF
CDR3nt: TGTGCCAGCAGCTTGGGGGTATCCTACGAGCAGTACTTC

d_gene: -
v_gene: TRBV9
abundance: -
j_gene: TRBJ2-7
CDR3aa: CASSVAWGDYEQYF
CDR3nt: TGTGCCAGCAGCGTAGCTTGGGGTGACTACGAGCAGTACTTC

d_gene: TRBD1
v_gene: TRBV27
abundance: -
j_gene: TRBJ1-2
CDR3aa: CASSADRRTGEGNYGYTF
CDR3nt: TGTGCCAGCAGTGCCGACCGGCGGACAGGGGAGGGTAACTATGGCTACACCTTC

d_gene: TRBD1
v_gene: TRBV7-6
abundance: many
j_gene: TRBJ1-4
CDR3aa: CASSLEMTGQAGLFF
CDR3nt: TGTGCCAGCAGCTTAGAGATGACAGGGCAGGCCGGGCTGTTTTTT

d_gene: TRBD2
v_gene: TRBV7-3
abundance: -
j_gene: TRBJ2-2
CDR3aa: CASSLQAGDTGELFF
CDR3nt: TGTGCCAGCAGCTTACAAGCGGGAGATACCGGGGAGCTGTTTTTT